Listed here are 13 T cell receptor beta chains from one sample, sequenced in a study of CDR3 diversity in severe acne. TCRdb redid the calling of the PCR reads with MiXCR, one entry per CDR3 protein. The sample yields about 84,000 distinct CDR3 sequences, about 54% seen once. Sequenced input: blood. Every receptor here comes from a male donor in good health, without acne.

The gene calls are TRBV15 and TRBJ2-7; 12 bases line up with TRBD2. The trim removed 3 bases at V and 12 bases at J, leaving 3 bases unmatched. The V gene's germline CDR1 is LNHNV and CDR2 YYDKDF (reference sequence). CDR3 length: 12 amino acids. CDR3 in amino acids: CATSRATSGRYF. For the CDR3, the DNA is TGTGCCACCAGCAGGGCGACTAGCGGGAGGTACTTC.

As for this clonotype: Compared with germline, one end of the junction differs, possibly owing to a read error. The chain's CDR3 is CGAGGGREYEQYF. CDR3 nucleotides: TGCGGTGCTGGGGGGGGCAGGGAGTACGAGCAGTACTTC. The V call is TRBV20-1, the J call TRBJ2-7; D is possibly TRBD2 (7 bases). The length of the CDR3 is 13 residues. Germline assignment: CDR1 DFQATT and CDR2 SNEGSKA (reference sequence).

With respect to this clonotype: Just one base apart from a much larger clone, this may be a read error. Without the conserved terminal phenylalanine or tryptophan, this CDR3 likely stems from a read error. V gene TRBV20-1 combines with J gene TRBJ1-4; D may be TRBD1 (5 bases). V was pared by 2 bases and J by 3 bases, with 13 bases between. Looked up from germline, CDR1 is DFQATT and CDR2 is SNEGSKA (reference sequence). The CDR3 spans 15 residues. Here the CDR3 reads CSARPTGGANEKLFS. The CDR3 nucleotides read TGCAGTGCTAGACCGACGGGGGGTGCTAATGAAAAACTGTTTTCT.

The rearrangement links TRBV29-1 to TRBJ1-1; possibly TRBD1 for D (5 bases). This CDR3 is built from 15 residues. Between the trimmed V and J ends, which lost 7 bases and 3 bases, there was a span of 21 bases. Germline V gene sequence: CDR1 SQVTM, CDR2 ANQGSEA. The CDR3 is CSGRRDHSSYTEAFF. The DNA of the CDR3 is TGCAGCGGCCGCAGGGATCACAGTTCTTACACTGAAGCTTTCTTT. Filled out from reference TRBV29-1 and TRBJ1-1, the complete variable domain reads SAVISQKPSRDICQRGTSLTIQCQVDSQVTMMFWYRQQPGQSLTLIATANQGSEATYESGFVIDKFPISRPNLTFSTLTVSNMSPEDSSIYLCSGRRDHSSYTEAFFGQGTRLTVV.

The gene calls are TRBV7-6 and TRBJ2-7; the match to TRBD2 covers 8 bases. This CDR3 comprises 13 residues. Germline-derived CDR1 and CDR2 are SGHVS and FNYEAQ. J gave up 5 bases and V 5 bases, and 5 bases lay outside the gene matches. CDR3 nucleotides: TGTGCCAGCAGCCCCGGGGGGGGGCACGAGCAGTACTTC. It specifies CASSPGGGHEQYF.

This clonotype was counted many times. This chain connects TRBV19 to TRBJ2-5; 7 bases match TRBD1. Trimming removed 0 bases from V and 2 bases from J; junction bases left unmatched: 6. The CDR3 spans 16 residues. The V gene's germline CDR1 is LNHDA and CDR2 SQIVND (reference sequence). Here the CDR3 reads CASSIDWGQFQETQYF. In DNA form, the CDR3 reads TGTGCCAGTAGTATAGATTGGGGACAGTTTCAAGAGACCCAGTACTTC.

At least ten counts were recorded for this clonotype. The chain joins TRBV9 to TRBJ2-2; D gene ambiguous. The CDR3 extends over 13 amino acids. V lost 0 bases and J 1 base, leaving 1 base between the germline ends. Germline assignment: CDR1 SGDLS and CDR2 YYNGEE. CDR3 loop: CASSVENTGELFF. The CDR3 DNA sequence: TGTGCCAGCAGCGTAGAGAACACCGGGGAGCTGTTTTTT.

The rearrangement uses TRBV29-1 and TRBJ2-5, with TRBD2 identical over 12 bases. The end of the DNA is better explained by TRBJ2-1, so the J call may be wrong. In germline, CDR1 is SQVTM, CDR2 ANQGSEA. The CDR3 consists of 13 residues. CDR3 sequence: CSASGGAGETQFF. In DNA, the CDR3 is TGCAGCGCTAGCGGGGGGGCTGGGGAGACCCAGTTCTTC.

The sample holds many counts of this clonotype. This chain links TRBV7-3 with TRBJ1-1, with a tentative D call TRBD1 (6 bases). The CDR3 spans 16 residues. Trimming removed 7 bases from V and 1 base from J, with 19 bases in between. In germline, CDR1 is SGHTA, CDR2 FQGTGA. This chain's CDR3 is CASTKDPGATNTEAFF. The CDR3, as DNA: TGTGCCAGCACCAAGGACCCAGGGGCTACGAACACTGAAGCTTTCTTT.

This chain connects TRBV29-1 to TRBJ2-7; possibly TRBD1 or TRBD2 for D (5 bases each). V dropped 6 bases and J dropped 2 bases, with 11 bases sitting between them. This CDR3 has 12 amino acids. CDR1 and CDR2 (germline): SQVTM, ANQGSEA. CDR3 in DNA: TGCAGCGTAGGGGACGCAGCCTACGAGCAGTACTTC. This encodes CSVGDAAYEQYF.

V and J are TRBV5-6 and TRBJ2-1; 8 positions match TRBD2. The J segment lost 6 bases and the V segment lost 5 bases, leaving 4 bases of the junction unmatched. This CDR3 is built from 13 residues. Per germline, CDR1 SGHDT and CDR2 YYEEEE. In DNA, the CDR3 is TGTGCCAGCAGAGAAGGGACTAGCAATGAGCAGTTCTTC. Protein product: CASREGTSNEQFF.

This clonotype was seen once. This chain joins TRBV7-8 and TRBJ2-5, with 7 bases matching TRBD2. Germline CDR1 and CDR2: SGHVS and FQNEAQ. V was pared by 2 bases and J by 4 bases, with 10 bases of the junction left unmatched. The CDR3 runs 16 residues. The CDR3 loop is CASSLRDYGGGETQYF. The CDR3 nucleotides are TGTGCCAGCAGCTTAAGGGACTACGGTGGGGGAGAGACCCAGTACTTC.

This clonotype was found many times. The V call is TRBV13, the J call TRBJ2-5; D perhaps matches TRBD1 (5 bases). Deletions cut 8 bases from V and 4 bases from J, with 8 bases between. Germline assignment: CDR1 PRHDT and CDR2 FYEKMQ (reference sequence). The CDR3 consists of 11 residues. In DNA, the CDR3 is TGTGCCAGCGTACAGGCAGAGACCCAGTACTTC. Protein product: CASVQAETQYF.